The 19 T cell receptor beta chains listed next were all sequenced from one sample in a study of PD-1 blockade in mismatch repair-deficient tumors. Profiling relied on immunoSEQ multiplex PCR, and the TCRdb table lists in-frame clones only, not all of them. The data hold 45,000 to 60,000 clones, with more than 75% observed a single time. The sequencing used peripheral blood, collected 4 weeks after starting pembrolizumab. The receptors were gathered from an adult with mismatch repair-deficient cancer.

V usage is TRBV11-3 and J usage is TRBJ2-1, with D perhaps TRBD2 (5 bases). The germline V and J ends were trimmed by 6 bases and 10 bases, with 10 bases remaining between them. The CDR3 is made up of 11 amino acids. Germline CDR1 is SGHNT and CDR2 is YENEEA. CDR3 bases: TGTGCCAGCAGTACGGAGGCGGAGCAGTTCTTC. Its protein is CASSTEAEQFF.

The chain is built from TRBV7-9 and TRBJ1-1, with D perhaps matching TRBD1 (6 bases). V was cut by 3 bases and J by 4 bases, with 15 bases left in between. CDR3 length equals 15 residues. The germline V gene encodes CDR1 SEHNR and CDR2 FQNEAQ (reference sequence). The DNA for the CDR3 is TGTGCCAGCAGCTTTAAGGAAGCAGGGGCCACTGAAGCTTTCTTT. It specifies CASSFKEAGATEAFF.

The V call is TRBV27, the J call TRBJ1-2; TRBD1 aligns across 8 bases. V was pared by 6 bases and J by 2 bases, with 20 bases of the junction left unmatched. Germline-derived CDR1 and CDR2 are MNHEY and SMNVEV (reference sequence). The CDR3 runs 19 residues. The DNA of the CDR3 is TGTGCCAGCAGGCCCAATCCAGGGGGCGCTTACCCTGCAAACTATGGCTACACCTTC. Its translation: CASRPNPGGAYPANYGYTF.

The genes are TRBV4-3 and TRBJ1-1; the D gene is possibly TRBD1 (6 bases). Trimming left V 2 bases short and J 10 bases short, with 14 bases between. The CDR3 consists of 13 residues. Germline CDR1 reads LGHNA; CDR2 reads YSLEER. The CDR3 DNA is TGCGCCAGCAGCCAAAACGGACAGCTAAGAGCTTTCTTT. Translating gives CASSQNGQLRAFF.

The chain combines TRBV15 with TRBJ2-7, with D maybe TRBD2 (6 bases). V was trimmed by 3 bases and J by 4 bases, leaving 13 bases between them. Germline lookup yields CDR1 LNHNV and CDR2 YYDKDF (reference sequence). This CDR3 has 14 amino acids. For the CDR3, the DNA is TGTGCCACCAGCAGGTCTCTAGCGTCGTACGAGCAGTACTTC. Encoded protein: CATSRSLASYEQYF.

This chain uses TRBV6-1 with TRBJ2-7; D might be TRBD2 (5 bases). Germline CDR1 is MNHNS and CDR2 is SASEGT. The length of the CDR3 is 16 residues. Trimming pared 3 bases from V and 8 bases from J, leaving 23 bases between. The DNA for the CDR3 is TGTGCCAGCAGTGAGCAGAGGAGGACCTCGGTGGGGAAGCAGTACTTC. This codes for CASSEQRRTSVGKQYF.

This chain connects TRBV6-4 to TRBJ2-3; D is unclear. Germline V lookup: CDR1 MRHNA, CDR2 SNTAGT. V lost 2 bases, J lost 2 bases, and 8 bases lay in between. There are 14 residues in the CDR3. DNA of the CDR3: TGTGCCAGCAGTGACAATGTGAACACAGATACGCAGTATTTT. Encoded protein: CASSDNVNTDTQYF.

The chain recombines TRBV27 with TRBJ2-3; D is undetermined. The CDR3 loop spans 15 amino acids. The germline V gene encodes CDR1 MNHEY and CDR2 SMNVEV (reference sequence). Trimming shortened V by 3 bases and J by 3 bases, and 13 bases separated the two germline ends. The chain's CDR3 is CASSFTGDGTDTQYF. CDR3 DNA: TGTGCCAGCAGTTTTACTGGAGATGGGACAGATACGCAGTATTTT.

V gene TRBV10-3 combines with J gene TRBJ1-5; a possible D gene is TRBD1 (6 bases). Germline CDR1 is ENHRY and CDR2 is SYGVKD. Trimming stripped 6 bases from V and 5 bases from J, with 29 bases between. The CDR3 length is 19 residues. The CDR3 sequence: CAISGSLAPGHGFYQPQHF. CDR3 in DNA: TGTGCCATCAGCGGATCCCTGGCTCCGGGACACGGTTTCTATCAGCCCCAGCATTTT.

The chain has TRBV4-1 and TRBJ2-4; 10 bases are a match to TRBD2. With 0 bases clipped from V and 5 bases from J, the junction kept 7 bases outside the gene matches. Germline values: CDR1 MGHRA, CDR2 YSYEKL. CDR3 length: 17 amino acids. The CDR3: CASSQDLRLAGENIQYF. CDR3 bases: TGCGCCAGCAGCCAAGATCTTAGGCTAGCGGGAGAAAACATTCAGTACTTC.

This chain joins TRBV9 and TRBJ2-2; D might be TRBD2 (6 bases). CDR1 is SGDLS and CDR2 is YYNGEE in the germline V gene. Trimming cost V 0 bases and J 0 bases, with 9 bases left between them. The CDR3 sequence is 16 residues long. The DNA for the CDR3 is TGTGCCAGCAGCGTAGGTGTAGCGGCGAACACCGGGGAGCTGTTTTTT. Amino acid sequence: CASSVGVAANTGELFF. The full variable domain, rest sourced from reference TRBV9 and TRBJ2-2, is DSGVTQTPKHLITATGQRVTLRCSPRSGDLSVYWYQQSLDQGLQFLIQYYNGEERAKGNILERFSAQQFPDLHSELNLSSLELGDSALYFCASSVGVAANTGELFFGEGSRLTVL.

The CDR3 reads CASMAGGQGSHEQYF. The DNA of the CDR3 is TGTGCCAGCATGGCCGGAGGGCAGGGCAGCCACGAGCAGTACTTC. The chain links TRBV5-6 to TRBJ2-7; the D gene is possibly TRBD2 (6 bases). Per the germline V gene, CDR1 is SGHDT and CDR2 is YYEEEE. This CDR3 comprises 15 residues. The V gene lost 6 bases and the J gene lost 5 bases, with 21 bases spanning the gap.

The chain recombines TRBV27 with TRBJ2-2; a possible D gene is TRBD1 (6 bases). Germline loops: CDR1 MNHEY, CDR2 SMNVEV (reference sequence). The V end lost 3 bases, the J end lost 6 bases, and 14 bases lay between the germline ends. CDR3 size: 15 residues. This chain's CDR3 is CASSFGQGKAGELFF. The CDR3 coding sequence is TGTGCCAGCAGTTTCGGCCAGGGGAAGGCCGGGGAGCTGTTTTTT.

The V call is TRBV5-6, the J call TRBJ2-7; a possible D gene is TRBD2 (6 bases). Trimming left V 6 bases short and J 7 bases short, with 17 bases between. The CDR3 consists of 13 residues. Per germline, CDR1 SGHDT and CDR2 YYEEEE. CDR3 amino acids: CASTGTLASEQYF. The CDR3 nucleotides are TGTGCCAGCACCGGGACCCTAGCGAGTGAGCAGTACTTC.

The rearrangement uses TRBV5-6 and TRBJ2-2; 7 bases are shared with TRBD2. CDR1 is SGHDT and CDR2 is YYEEEE in the germline V gene. The V gene end was trimmed by 0 bases and the J gene end by 5 bases; junction bases not matched to a gene: 4. There are 15 residues in the CDR3. For the CDR3, the DNA is TGTGCCAGCAGCTTGGGCGGGAGCGCTACCGGGGAGCTGTTTTTT. Its protein is CASSLGGSATGELFF.

The chain employs TRBV19 and TRBJ2-1, with TRBD2 matching over 7 bases. The trim removed 8 bases at V and 4 bases at J, leaving 11 bases unmatched. The CDR3 is 15 residues long. Germline lookup yields CDR1 LNHDA and CDR2 SQIVND (reference sequence). CDR3: CASGLGGGGYNEQFF. The CDR3 DNA reads as TGTGCCAGTGGCCTCGGCGGGGGAGGGTACAATGAGCAGTTCTTC.

The chain is built from TRBV7-9 and TRBJ2-7, with 13 nucleotides matching TRBD2. The CDR3 spans 17 residues. Germline V gene data show CDR1 as SEHNR and CDR2 as FQNEAQ (reference sequence). The J segment lost 2 bases and the V segment lost 4 bases, leaving 8 bases of the junction unmatched. This chain's CDR3 is CASSSSGGTSGAYEQYF. The CDR3 DNA is TGTGCCAGCAGCTCCTCCGGGGGGACTAGCGGGGCCTACGAGCAGTACTTC.

Only a few counts were recorded for this clone. This chain links TRBV6-5 with TRBJ1-1; D is ambiguous. CDR3 length: 14 amino acids. The germline V gene encodes CDR1 MNHEY and CDR2 SVGAGI. Trimming stripped 0 bases from V and 6 bases from J, with 11 bases between. The CDR3 loop is CASSYSPAVAEAFF. CDR3 DNA: TGTGCCAGCAGTTACTCACCAGCCGTCGCTGAAGCTTTCTTT.

The chain's CDR3 is CASSERGNIPGELFF. CDR3 nucleotides: TGTGCCAGCAGTGAAAGGGGTAACATACCCGGGGAGCTGTTTTTT. The chain employs TRBV2 and TRBJ2-2; possible D gene TRBD1, 5 bases. V dropped 2 bases and J dropped 6 bases, with 13 bases sitting between them. CDR1 is SNHLY, CDR2 FYNNEI, per germline. The CDR3 runs to 15 residues.